This entry is about one T cell receptor (beta chain). The antigen is unknown. CDR3 length: 16 residues. Germline-derived CDR1 and CDR2 are SNHLY and FYNNEI. These data belong to a study of CXCR3-negative and CXCR3-positive naive CD8 T cells. Whole-study findings and limits: Naive subsets showed comparable surface CD5, and TCR interaction strength was also inferred from TRB CDR3 physicochemistry. CXCR3-positive naive cells carried more hydrophobic TRB CDR3s than CXCR3-negative naive cells did.

UMI-labeled TRB cDNA libraries were prepared by 5' RACE. TCRdb derives one entry per CDR3 protein from the 5' RACE reads, leaving out DNA. This table holds more than 75,000 distinct CDR3 sequences. V gene TRBV2 combines with J gene TRBJ2-7; without DNA, the TCRdb call of TRBD1 cannot be checked. Input material: naive CXCR3+ CD8+ T cells from blood. Subset: CD45RO-CCR7+CD27+CD95- naive CD8+ T cells expressing CXCR3 (TNR3+). The source is a human donor in good health. Some clones in this sample may be carry-over from other donors' samples. CDR3 amino acids: CASSETGQGFFDEQYF.